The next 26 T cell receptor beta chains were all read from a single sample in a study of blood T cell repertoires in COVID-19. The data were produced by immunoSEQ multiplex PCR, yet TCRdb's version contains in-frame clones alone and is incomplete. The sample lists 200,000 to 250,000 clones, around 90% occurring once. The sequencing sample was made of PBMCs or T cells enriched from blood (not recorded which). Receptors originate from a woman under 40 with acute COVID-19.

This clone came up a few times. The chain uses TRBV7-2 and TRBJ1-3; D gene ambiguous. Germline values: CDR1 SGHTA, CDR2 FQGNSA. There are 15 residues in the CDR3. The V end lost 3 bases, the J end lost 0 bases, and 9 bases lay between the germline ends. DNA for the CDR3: TGTGCCAGCAGCTTGGAGACGTTCTCTGGAAACACCATATATTTT. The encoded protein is CASSLETFSGNTIYF.

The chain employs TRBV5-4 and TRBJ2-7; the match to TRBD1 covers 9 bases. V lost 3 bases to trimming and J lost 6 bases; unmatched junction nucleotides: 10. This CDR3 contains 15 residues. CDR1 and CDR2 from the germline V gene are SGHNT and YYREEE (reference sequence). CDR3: CASSSTGTGNGEQYF. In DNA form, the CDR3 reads TGTGCCAGCAGCTCCACCGGGACAGGGAACGGCGAGCAGTACTTC.

CDR3 coding DNA: TGTGCCAGCAGCCCTTTCAGACAGCCTAATCAGCCCCAGCATTTT. Its translation is CASSPFRQPNQPQHF. The V and J genes are TRBV5-6 and TRBJ1-5, with D tentatively TRBD1 (5 bases). This CDR3 has 15 amino acids. Trimming stripped 4 bases from V and 4 bases from J, with 15 bases between. Germline CDR1 is SGHDT and CDR2 is YYEEEE.

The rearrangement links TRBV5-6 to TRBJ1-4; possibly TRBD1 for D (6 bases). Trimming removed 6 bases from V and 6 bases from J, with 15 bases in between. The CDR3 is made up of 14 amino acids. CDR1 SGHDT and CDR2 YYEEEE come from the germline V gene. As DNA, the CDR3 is TGTGCCAGCACCCTACCGACAGGACATGAAAAACTGTTTTTT. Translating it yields CASTLPTGHEKLFF.

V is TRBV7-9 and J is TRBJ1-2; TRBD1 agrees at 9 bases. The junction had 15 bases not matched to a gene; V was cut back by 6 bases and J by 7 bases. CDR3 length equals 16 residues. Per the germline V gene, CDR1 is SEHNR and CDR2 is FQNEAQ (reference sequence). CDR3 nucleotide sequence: TGTGCCAGCAGTTCCTTCCCGGGACAGGGACCCCCTGGCTACACCTTC. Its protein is CASSSFPGQGPPGYTF.

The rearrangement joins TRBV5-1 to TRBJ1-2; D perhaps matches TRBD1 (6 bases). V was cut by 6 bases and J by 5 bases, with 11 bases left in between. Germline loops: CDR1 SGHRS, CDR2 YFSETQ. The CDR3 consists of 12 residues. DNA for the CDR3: TGCGCCAGCAAGGGGGAGGGGTATGGCTACACCTTC. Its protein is CASKGEGYGYTF.

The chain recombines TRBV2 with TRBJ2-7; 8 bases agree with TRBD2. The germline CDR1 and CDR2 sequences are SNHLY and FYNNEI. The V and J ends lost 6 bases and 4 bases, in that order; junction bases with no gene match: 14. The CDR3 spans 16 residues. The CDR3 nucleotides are TGTGCCAGCAGGGGGGACCGCGGACTAGCAAGGTACGAGCAGTACTTC. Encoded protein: CASRGDRGLARYEQYF. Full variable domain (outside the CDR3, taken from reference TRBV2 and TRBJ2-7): EPEVTQTPSHQVTQMGQEVILRCVPISNHLYFYWYRQILGQKVEFLVSFYNNEISEKSEIFDDQFSVERPDGSNFTLKIRSTKLEDSAMYFCASRGDRGLARYEQYFGPGTRLTVT.

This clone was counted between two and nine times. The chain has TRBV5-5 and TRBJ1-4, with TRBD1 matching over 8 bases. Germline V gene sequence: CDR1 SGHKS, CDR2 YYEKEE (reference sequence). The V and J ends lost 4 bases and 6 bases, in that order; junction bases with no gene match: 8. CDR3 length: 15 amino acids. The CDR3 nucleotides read TGTGCCAGCAGCGTCAGGCCAGGGGGCGATGAAAAACTGTTTTTT. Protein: CASSVRPGGDEKLFF.

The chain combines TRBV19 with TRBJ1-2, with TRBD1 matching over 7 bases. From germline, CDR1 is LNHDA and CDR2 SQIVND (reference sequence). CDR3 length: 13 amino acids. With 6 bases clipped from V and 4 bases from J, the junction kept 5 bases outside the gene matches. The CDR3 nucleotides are TGTGCCAGTAGAAAGGGGGCTCTCTATGGCTACACCTTC. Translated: CASRKGALYGYTF.

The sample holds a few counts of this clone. This chain's CDR3 is CASSPTSGGQLIQYF. The CDR3 DNA reads as TGTGCCAGCAGCCCCACTAGCGGGGGGCAGCTCATTCAGTACTTC. V usage is TRBV3-1 (or the pseudogene TRBV3-2) and J usage is TRBJ2-4; 12 bases align to TRBD2. In germline, CDR1 is LGHDT, CDR2 YNNKEL (reference sequence). This CDR3 is 15 amino acids long. After removal of 4 bases from V and 9 bases from J, the junction contained 7 bases not matched to a gene.

CDR3 protein: CASIWGDGNYGYTF. CDR3 nucleotides: TGTGCCAGCATATGGGGGGATGGTAACTATGGCTACACCTTC. This chain joins TRBV6-1 and TRBJ1-2; a possible D gene is TRBD1 (5 bases). The CDR3 sequence is 14 residues long. CDR1 is MNHNS, CDR2 SASEGT, per germline. With 7 bases removed from V and 1 base from J, the gap between germline ends came to 13 bases.

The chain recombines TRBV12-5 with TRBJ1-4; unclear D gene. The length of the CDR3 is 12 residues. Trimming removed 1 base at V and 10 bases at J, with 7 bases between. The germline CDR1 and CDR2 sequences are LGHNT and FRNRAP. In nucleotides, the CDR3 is TGTGCTAGTGGTTTGGATCCTCGAAAACTGTTTTTT. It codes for CASGLDPRKLFF.

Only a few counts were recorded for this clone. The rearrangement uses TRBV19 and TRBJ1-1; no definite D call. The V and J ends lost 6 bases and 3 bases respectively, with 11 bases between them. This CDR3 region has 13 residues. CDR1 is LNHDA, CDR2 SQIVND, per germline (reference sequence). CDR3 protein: CASRRARDTEAFF. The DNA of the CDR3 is TGTGCCAGTAGAAGGGCGAGGGACACTGAAGCTTTCTTT.

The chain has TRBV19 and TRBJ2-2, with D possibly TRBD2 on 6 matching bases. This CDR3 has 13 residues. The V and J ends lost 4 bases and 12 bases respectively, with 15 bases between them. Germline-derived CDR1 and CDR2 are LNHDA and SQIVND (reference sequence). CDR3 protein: CASSSSPGTQLFF. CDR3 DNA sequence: TGTGCCAGTAGTAGCTCTCCAGGGACTCAGCTGTTTTTT.

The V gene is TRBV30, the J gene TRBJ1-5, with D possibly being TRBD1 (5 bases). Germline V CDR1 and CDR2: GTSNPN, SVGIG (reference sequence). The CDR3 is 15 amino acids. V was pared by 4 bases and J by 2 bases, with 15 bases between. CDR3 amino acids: CAWTDPGRGNQPQHF. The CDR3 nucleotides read TGTGCCTGGACCGACCCAGGGAGGGGCAATCAGCCCCAGCATTTT.

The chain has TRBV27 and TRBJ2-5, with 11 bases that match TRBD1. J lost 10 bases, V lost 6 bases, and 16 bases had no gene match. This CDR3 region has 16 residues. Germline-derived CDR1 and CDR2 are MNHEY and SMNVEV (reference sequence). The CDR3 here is CASRPRTAGTGGGQYF. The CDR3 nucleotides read TGTGCCAGCAGACCCCGGACCGCCGGGACAGGGGGTGGCCAGTACTTC.

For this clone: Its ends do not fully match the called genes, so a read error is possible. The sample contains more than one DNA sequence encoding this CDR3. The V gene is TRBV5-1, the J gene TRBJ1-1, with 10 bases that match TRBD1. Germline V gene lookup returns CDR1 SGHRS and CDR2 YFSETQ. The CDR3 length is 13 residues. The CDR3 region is CASSLGTGGEAFF. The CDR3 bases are TGCGCCAGCAGCTTGGGGACAGGGGGTGAAGCTTTTTTT.

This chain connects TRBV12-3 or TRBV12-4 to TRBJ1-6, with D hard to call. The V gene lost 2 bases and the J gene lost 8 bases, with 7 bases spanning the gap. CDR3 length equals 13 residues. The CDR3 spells CASSLSSYSPLHF. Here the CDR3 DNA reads TGTGCCAGCAGTTTATCGAGCTATTCACCCCTCCACTTT.

Written as DNA, the CDR3 is TGTGCCAGCAGTGCAGCCGGGACAGGTGTACGGTATAGCAATCAGCCCCAGCATTTT. Translating gives CASSAAGTGVRYSNQPQHF. V is TRBV6-1 and J is TRBJ1-5, with 8 bases that match TRBD1. The CDR3 loop spans 19 amino acids. The trim removed 4 bases at V and 0 bases at J, leaving 14 bases unmatched. Germline values: CDR1 MNHNS, CDR2 SASEGT.

The CDR3 loop reads CASRAQGTPNQPQHF. The CDR3 nucleotides are TGTGCCAGCAGGGCACAGGGAACGCCAAATCAGCCCCAGCATTTT. V gene TRBV7-2 combines with J gene TRBJ1-5, with D possibly being TRBD1 (6 bases). Trimming shortened V by 6 bases and J by 4 bases, and 16 bases separated the two germline ends. Germline assignment: CDR1 SGHTA and CDR2 FQGNSA. The CDR3 is made up of 15 amino acids.

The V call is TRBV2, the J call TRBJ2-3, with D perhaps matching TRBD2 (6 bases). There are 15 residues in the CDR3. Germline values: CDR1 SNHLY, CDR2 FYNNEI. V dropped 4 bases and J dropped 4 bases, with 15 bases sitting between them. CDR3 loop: CASSVLRGGADTQYF. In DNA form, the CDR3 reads TGTGCCAGCAGTGTACTGCGGGGTGGAGCAGATACGCAGTATTTT.

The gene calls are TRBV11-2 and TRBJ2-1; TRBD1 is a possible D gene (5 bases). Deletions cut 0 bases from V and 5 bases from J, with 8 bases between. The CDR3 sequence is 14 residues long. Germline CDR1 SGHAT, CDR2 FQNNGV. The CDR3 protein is CASSLDSRDNEQFF. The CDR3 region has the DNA TGTGCCAGCAGCTTAGATAGCAGGGACAATGAGCAGTTCTTC.

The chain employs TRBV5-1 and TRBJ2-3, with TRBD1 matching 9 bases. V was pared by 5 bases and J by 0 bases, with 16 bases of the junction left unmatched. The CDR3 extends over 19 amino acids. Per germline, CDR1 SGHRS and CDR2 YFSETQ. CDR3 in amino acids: CASRRTAGQGKWSTDTQYF. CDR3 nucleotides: TGCGCCAGCAGACGTACCGCGGGACAGGGTAAATGGAGCACAGATACGCAGTATTTT.

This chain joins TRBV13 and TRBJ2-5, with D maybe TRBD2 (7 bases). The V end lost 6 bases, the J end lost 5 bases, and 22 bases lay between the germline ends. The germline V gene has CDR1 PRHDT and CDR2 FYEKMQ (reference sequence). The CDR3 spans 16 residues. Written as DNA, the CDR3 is TGTGCCAGCAGTTCCCCTGGCGGGGGCCGAGGGGAGACCCAGTACTTC. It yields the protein CASSSPGGGRGETQYF.

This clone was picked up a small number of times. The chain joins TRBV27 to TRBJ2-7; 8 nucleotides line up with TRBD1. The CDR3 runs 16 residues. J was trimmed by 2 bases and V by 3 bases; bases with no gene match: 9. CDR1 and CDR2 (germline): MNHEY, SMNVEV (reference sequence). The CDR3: CASSLLDGQGPYEQYF. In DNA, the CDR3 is TGTGCCAGCAGTTTGTTGGATGGACAGGGCCCCTACGAGCAGTACTTC.

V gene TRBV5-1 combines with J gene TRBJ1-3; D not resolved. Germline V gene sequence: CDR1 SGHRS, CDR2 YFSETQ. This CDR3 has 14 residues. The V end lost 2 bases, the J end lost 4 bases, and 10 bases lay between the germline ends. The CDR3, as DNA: TGCGCCAGCAGCTTAAATACTGAGGGAAACACCATATATTTT. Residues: CASSLNTEGNTIYF.